The rows below give T cell receptor beta chains drawn from one sample of a study of cytomegalovirus exposure and HLA in healthy donors. Sequencing used immunoSEQ multiplex PCR; TCRdb keeps in-frame clones, though not all of them. The sample holds about 120,000 clones, roughly 83% seen once. The specimen sequenced was PBMCs. The receptors originated from a man aged 30-40 years in good health and CMV-seropositive. The CDR3 runs from the conserved cysteine through the conserved F or W. A D gene is named only where the DNA matches it firmly. The listing skips clone size in some rows; elsewhere it reads once, few, many or a size class.

clone_size: -
d_call: TRBD1
j_call: TRBJ1-2
v_call: TRBV7-9
cdr3_aa: CSSSFGQGAMGYTF
cdr3_nt: TGTTCCAGCAGCTTTGGACAGGGAGCTATGGGCTACACCTTC

clone_size: -
d_call: -
j_call: TRBJ2-2
v_call: TRBV4-1
cdr3_aa: CASSQEVFVLTGGELFF
cdr3_nt: TGCGCCAGCAGCCAAGAAGTATTTGTCCTGACAGGCGGGGAGCTGTTTTTT

clone_size: -
d_call: -
j_call: TRBJ2-7
v_call: TRBV4-3
cdr3_aa: CASSRGRMGGTSGQYF
cdr3_nt: TGCGCCAGCAGCCGCGGAAGGATGGGCGGGACCTCCGGGCAGTACTTC

clone_size: -
d_call: TRBD2
j_call: TRBJ2-3
v_call: TRBV29-1
cdr3_aa: CSVDLGLHTDTQYF
cdr3_nt: TGCAGCGTTGATCTGGGACTACACACAGATACGCAGTATTTT

clone_size: -
d_call: TRBD2
j_call: TRBJ2-7
v_call: TRBV7-2
cdr3_aa: CASSFLASGNYEQYF
cdr3_nt: TGTGCCAGCAGCTTCCTCGCTAGCGGGAACTACGAGCAGTACTTC

clone_size: -
d_call: -
j_call: TRBJ1-3
v_call: TRBV4-3
cdr3_aa: CASSPHGQGFPGNTIYF
cdr3_nt: TGCGCCAGCAGCCCTCATGGGCAGGGTTTCCCTGGAAACACCATATATTTT

clone_size: -
d_call: -
j_call: TRBJ2-3
v_call: TRBV7-3
cdr3_aa: CASSLRGDTDTQYF
cdr3_nt: TGTGCCAGCAGCTTACGGGGAGACACAGATACGCAGTATTTT

clone_size: -
d_call: -
j_call: TRBJ2-5
v_call: TRBV6-5
cdr3_aa: CASRSRGLQETQYF
cdr3_nt: TGTGCCAGCAGGTCCAGGGGCCTACAAGAGACCCAGTACTTC

clone_size: -
d_call: -
j_call: TRBJ1-6
v_call: TRBV6-6
cdr3_aa: CASSYSTQGNSPLHF
cdr3_nt: TGTGCCAGCAGTTACTCGACACAGGGTAATTCACCCCTCCACTTT

clone_size: -
d_call: TRBD2
j_call: TRBJ2-2
v_call: TRBV30
cdr3_aa: CAWIGGVGTGELFF
cdr3_nt: TGTGCCTGGATTGGGGGGGTGGGCACCGGGGAGCTGTTTTTT

clone_size: -
d_call: TRBD1
j_call: TRBJ2-5
v_call: TRBV28
cdr3_aa: CASRTREGARETQYF
cdr3_nt: TGTGCCAGCAGGACCCGAGAGGGGGCGCGAGAGACCCAGTACTTC

clone_size: -
d_call: -
j_call: TRBJ1-1
v_call: TRBV7-2
cdr3_aa: CASSLSGAFDTEAFF
cdr3_nt: TGTGCCAGCAGCTTATCAGGGGCGTTTGACACTGAAGCTTTCTTT

clone_size: few
d_call: -
j_call: TRBJ1-5
v_call: TRBV12-5
cdr3_aa: CASGLRGSDQPQHF
cdr3_nt: TGTGCTAGTGGTTTGCGGGGGAGTGATCAGCCCCAGCATTTT

clone_size: few
d_call: TRBD2
j_call: TRBJ2-1
v_call: TRBV10-3
cdr3_aa: CAISDYNSGSSYNEQFF
cdr3_nt: TGTGCCATCAGTGACTATAATAGCGGGAGCTCCTACAATGAGCAGTTCTTC

clone_size: -
d_call: -
j_call: TRBJ2-2
v_call: TRBV6-5
cdr3_aa: CASSYSSVAGELFF
cdr3_nt: TGTGCCAGCAGTTACTCGAGCGTAGCCGGGGAGCTGTTTTTT

clone_size: once
d_call: -
j_call: TRBJ2-1
v_call: TRBV2
cdr3_aa: CASSERGTSSYNEQFF
cdr3_nt: TGTGCCAGCAGTGAACGGGGGACGAGCTCCTACAATGAGCAGTTCTTC

clone_size: -
d_call: TRBD2
j_call: TRBJ2-7
v_call: TRBV28
cdr3_aa: CASSLILAGGEQYF
cdr3_nt: TGTGCCAGCAGTTTGATTCTAGCGGGAGGCGAGCAGTACTTC

clone_size: -
d_call: TRBD1
j_call: TRBJ2-7
v_call: TRBV2
cdr3_aa: CASRDDRDGQYF
cdr3_nt: TGTGCCAGCAGAGACGACAGGGACGGGCAGTACTTC

clone_size: -
d_call: TRBD2
j_call: TRBJ2-3
v_call: TRBV9
cdr3_aa: CASSVSPRGGRDTQYF
cdr3_nt: TGTGCCAGCAGCGTATCCCCACGGGGGGGCCGTGATACGCAGTATTTT

clone_size: -
d_call: TRBD1
j_call: TRBJ1-1
v_call: TRBV6-5
cdr3_aa: CASSSPGQGNTEAFF
cdr3_nt: TGTGCCAGCAGTTCCCCGGGACAGGGCAACACTGAAGCTTTCTTT

clone_size: -
d_call: -
j_call: TRBJ1-2
v_call: TRBV5-1
cdr3_aa: CASSLNRDHGYTF
cdr3_nt: TGCGCCAGCAGCTTGAACAGGGACCATGGCTACACCTTC

clone_size: -
d_call: -
j_call: TRBJ1-1
v_call: TRBV28
cdr3_aa: CASSSGQRNTEAFF
cdr3_nt: TGTGCCAGCAGTTCCGGACAGAGGAACACTGAAGCTTTCTTT

clone_size: -
d_call: -
j_call: TRBJ2-3
v_call: TRBV6-5
cdr3_aa: CASKQGGADTQYF
cdr3_nt: TGTGCCAGCAAACAGGGGGGGGCGGATACGCAGTATTTT

clone_size: -
d_call: -
j_call: TRBJ1-6
v_call: TRBV6-5
cdr3_aa: CASSPDSKWNSPLHF
cdr3_nt: TGTGCCAGCAGTCCCGACAGTAAATGGAATTCACCCCTCCACTTT

clone_size: -
d_call: TRBD2
j_call: TRBJ2-7
v_call: TRBV9
cdr3_aa: CASSPGLAVYEQYF
cdr3_nt: TGTGCCAGCAGCCCGGGACTAGCGGTCTACGAGCAGTACTTC